Below, one T cell receptor (beta chain) is given with its context. No antigen is known for it. This may arise from a read error, as a much more abundant clone is one base away. Using RNA template, CDR3s of TCR alpha and beta were amplified with iRepertoire arm-PCR. Tissue mRNA or PBMC total RNA, about 85-400 ng, went into one-step reverse transcription and amplification. MiXCR, applied by TCRdb to the multiplex PCR reads, yields one record per CDR3 protein. The sample consists of a few hundred thousand distinct CDR3 sequences, 41% of them appearing once. These data originate in a study of glioma-infiltrating T cells. As for the study in general: Glioma patients had dexamethasone for six or fewer days before surgery. The study's findings and limits: Above-expected tissue-blood divergence occurred in all gliomas, most in low-grade ones.

Germline V lookup: CDR1 SNHLY, CDR2 FYNNEI. Trimming took off 9 bases at V and 2 bases at J, with 11 bases between the two ends. CDR3 length: 13 amino acids. Sequenced material: glioma tissue, nonneoplastic brain tissue, or PBMCs (not recorded which). The rearrangement uses TRBV2 and TRBJ2-1, with unresolved D. The sequence derives from a human donor with low-grade glioma or glioblastoma, undergoing nonglioma brain surgery, or in good health (not recorded which). CDR3 bases: TGTGCCAGGCAGAGTCTGGCCTACAATGAGCAGTTCTTC. Translating gives CARQSLAYNEQFF. The entire variable domain, with the rest obtained from reference TRBV2 and TRBJ2-1, is as follows: EPEVTQTPSHQVTQMGQEVILRCVPISNHLYFYWYRQILGQKVEFLVSFYNNEISEKSEIFDDQFSVERPDGSNFTLKIRSTKLEDSAMYFCARQSLAYNEQFFGPGTRLTVL.